This TCR beta chain is from a study of technical replicates of blood from several donors. The data were produced by immunoSEQ multiplex PCR, yet TCRdb's version contains in-frame clones alone and is incomplete. The sample lists over 55,000 clones, approximately 96% occurring once. The ends were cut back, 2 bases at V and 5 bases at J, with 11 bases in the middle. This CDR3 has 14 residues. The V gene's germline CDR1 is MNHEY and CDR2 SMNVEV (reference sequence). This receptor was identified in a human donor in good health. The sample consisted of T cells isolated from PBMCs. The chain carries TRBV27 and TRBJ2-3; D is undetermined. CDR3: CASSLVVPGDTQYF. CDR3 nucleotide sequence: TGTGCCAGCAGTTTAGTCGTCCCGGGAGATACGCAGTATTTT.